Ten or more counts support the clone carrying this T cell receptor (beta chain). Its target is not known. This sample was taken from a study of CD8 T cells in ankylosing spondylitis. General study findings and limits: As for the disease-linked clones, they showed a CD8+ phenotype and occurred at relatively low frequencies in peripheral blood.

J gave up 4 bases and V 0 bases, and 10 bases lay outside the gene matches. There are 18 residues in the CDR3. Germline CDR1 LGHDT, CDR2 YNNKEL (reference sequence). Via MiXCR, TCRdb re-called the 5' RACE reads, giving one row per CDR3 protein. Here the sample spans about 240,000 distinct CDR3 sequences, over 9.5% being singletons. The chain carries TRBV3-1 and TRBJ2-5; 11 bases fit TRBD2. The specimen sequenced was blood, either unsorted or a sorted T cell fraction (not recorded which). This sequence was found in a male donor with ankylosing spondylitis or in good health (not recorded which). The CDR3: CASSQEVASGRLRETQYF. The DNA of the CDR3 is TGTGCCAGCAGCCAAGAAGTGGCTAGCGGGAGGCTGAGAGAGACCCAGTACTTC.